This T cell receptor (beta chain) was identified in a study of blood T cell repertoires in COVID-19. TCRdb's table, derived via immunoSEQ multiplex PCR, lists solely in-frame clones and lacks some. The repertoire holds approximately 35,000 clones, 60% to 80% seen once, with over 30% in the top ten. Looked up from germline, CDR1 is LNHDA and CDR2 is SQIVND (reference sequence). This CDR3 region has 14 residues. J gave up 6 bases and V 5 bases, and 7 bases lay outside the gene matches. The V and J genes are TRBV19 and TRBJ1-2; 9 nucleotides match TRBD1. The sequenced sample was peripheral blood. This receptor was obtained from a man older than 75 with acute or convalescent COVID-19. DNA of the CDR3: TGTGCCAGTAGTTCAACTGGGACAGGGAATGGCTACACCTTC. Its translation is CASSSTGTGNGYTF. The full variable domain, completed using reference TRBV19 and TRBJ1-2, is DGGITQSPKYLFRKEGQNVTLSCEQNLNHDAMYWYRQDPGQGLRLIYYSQIVNDFQKGDIAEGYSVSREKKESFPLTVTSAQKNPTAFYLCASSSTGTGNGYTFGSGTRLTVV.